The clone carrying this T cell receptor beta chain was seen a handful of times. Authors' data handling: The assay estimated nucleated cells by amplifying reference gene primers. Sequencing used immunoSEQ multiplex PCR; TCRdb keeps in-frame clones, though not all of them. Clonal size and the V and J genes are those of that table, whereas D and trimming came from the DNA. The table lists about 40,000 clones, about 77% of them singletons. This record comes from a study of blood T cell repertoires in COVID-19. The wider study: Specimens from acute and convalescent COVID-19 originated in the United States, Italy and Spain. T cells, B-cell-depleted T cells, or PBMCs provided the cDNA or gDNA that served as material.

This clonotype was obtained from an older man with acute or convalescent COVID-19. The sequenced material came from peripheral blood.

CDR3 in amino acids: CASSLDTVSNQPQHF. The CDR3, as DNA: TGTGCCAGCAGCCTCGACACTGTTAGCAATCAGCCCCAGCATTTT. The V call is TRBV5-5, the J call TRBJ1-5; D is unclear. The CDR3 is made up of 15 amino acids. CDR1 and CDR2 (germline): SGHKS, YYEKEE (reference sequence). V was trimmed by 4 bases and J by 0 bases, leaving 11 bases between them.